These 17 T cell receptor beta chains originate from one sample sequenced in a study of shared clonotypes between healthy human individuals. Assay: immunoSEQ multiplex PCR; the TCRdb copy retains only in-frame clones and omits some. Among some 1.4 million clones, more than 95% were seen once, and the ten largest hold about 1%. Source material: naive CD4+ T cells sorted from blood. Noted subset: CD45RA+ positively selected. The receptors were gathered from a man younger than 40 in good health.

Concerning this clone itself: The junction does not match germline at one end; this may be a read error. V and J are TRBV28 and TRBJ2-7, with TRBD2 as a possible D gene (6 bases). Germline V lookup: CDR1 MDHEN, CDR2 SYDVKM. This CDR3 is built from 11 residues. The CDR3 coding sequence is TGTGCCAGCAGCGATGGAGGGATTCGGGCCTTC. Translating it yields CASSDGGIRAF.

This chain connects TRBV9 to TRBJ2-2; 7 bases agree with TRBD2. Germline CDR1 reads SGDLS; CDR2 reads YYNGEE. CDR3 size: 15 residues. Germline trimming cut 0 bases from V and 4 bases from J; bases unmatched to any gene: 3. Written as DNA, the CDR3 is TGTGCCAGCAGCGTAGGCGGGAGTCCCACCGGGGAGCTGTTTTTT. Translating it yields CASSVGGSPTGELFF.

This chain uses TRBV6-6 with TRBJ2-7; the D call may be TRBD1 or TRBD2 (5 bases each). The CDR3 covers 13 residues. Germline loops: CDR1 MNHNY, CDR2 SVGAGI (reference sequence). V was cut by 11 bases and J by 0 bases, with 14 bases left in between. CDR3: CAAGAAGSYEQYF. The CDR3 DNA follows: TGTGCCGCCGGGGCGGCCGGCTCCTACGAGCAGTACTTC.

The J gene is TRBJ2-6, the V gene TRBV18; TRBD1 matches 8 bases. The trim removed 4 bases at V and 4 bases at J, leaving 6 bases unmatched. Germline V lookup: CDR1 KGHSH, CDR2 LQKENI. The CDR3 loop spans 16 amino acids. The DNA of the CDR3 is TGTGCCAGCTCACTGCGGACAGGGTCCGGGGCCAACGTCCTGACTTTC. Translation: CASSLRTGSGANVLTF.

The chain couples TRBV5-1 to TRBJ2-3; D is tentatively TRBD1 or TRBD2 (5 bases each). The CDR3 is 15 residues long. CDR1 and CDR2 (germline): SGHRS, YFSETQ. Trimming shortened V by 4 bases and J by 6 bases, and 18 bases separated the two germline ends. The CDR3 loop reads CASSLFRAGEDTQYF. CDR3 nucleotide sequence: TGCGCCAGCAGCCTTTTCAGGGCTGGGGAGGATACGCAGTATTTT.

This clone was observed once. CDR3 in amino acids: CASSQEGYIQYF. The DNA for the CDR3 is TGTGCCAGCAGCCAAGAAGGGTACATTCAGTACTTC. The rearrangement links TRBV14 to TRBJ2-4, with D hard to call. Trimming left V 0 bases short and J 8 bases short, with 5 bases between. The CDR3 length is 12 residues. Germline loops: CDR1 SGHDN, CDR2 FVKESK.

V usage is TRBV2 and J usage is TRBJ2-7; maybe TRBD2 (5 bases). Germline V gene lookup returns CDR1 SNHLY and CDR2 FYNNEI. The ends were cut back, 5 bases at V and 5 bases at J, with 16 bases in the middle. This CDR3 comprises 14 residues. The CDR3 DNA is TGTGCCAGCAGTAAGGACTCCAGATCGGACGAGCAGTACTTC. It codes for CASSKDSRSDEQYF.

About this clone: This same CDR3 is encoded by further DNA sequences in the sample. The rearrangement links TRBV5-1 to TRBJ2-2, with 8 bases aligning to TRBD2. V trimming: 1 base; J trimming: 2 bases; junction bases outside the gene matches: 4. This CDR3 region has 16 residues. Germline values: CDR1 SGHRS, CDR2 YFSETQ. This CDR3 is CASSLLAGGNTGELFF. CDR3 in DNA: TGCGCCAGCAGCTTGCTGGCGGGAGGCAACACCGGGGAGCTGTTTTTT.

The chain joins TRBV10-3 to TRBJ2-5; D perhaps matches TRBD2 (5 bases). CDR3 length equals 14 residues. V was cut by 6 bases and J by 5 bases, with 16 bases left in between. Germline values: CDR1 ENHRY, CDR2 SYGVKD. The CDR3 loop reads CAIRSSYTGETQYF. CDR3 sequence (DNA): TGTGCCATCAGGAGTTCCTATACGGGGGAGACCCAGTACTTC.

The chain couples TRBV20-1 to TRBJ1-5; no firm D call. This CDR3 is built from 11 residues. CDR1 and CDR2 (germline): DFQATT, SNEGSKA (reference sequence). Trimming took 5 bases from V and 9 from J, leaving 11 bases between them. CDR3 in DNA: TGCAGTGCTGGTTCTTTCGGGCCCCAGCATTTT. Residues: CSAGSFGPQHF.

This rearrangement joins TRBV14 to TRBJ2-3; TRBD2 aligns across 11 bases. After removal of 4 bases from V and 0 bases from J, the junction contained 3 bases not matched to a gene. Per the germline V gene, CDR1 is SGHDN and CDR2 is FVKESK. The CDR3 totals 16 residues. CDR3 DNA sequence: TGTGCCAGCAGCCGGAGACTAGCGGGGAGCACAGATACGCAGTATTTT. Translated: CASSRRLAGSTDTQYF.

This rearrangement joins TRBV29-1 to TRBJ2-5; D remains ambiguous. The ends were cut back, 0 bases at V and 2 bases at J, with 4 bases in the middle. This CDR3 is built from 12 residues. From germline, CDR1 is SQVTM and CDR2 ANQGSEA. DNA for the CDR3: TGCAGCGTTGAAGACGGTCAAGAGACCCAGTACTTC. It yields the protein CSVEDGQETQYF.

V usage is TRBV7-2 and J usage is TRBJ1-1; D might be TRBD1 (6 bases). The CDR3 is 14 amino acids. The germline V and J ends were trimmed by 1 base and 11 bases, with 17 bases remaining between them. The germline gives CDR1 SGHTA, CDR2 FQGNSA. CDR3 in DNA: TGTGCCAGCAGCTTAGTCCCCGGACAGTTGGAGGCTTTCTTT. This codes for CASSLVPGQLEAFF.

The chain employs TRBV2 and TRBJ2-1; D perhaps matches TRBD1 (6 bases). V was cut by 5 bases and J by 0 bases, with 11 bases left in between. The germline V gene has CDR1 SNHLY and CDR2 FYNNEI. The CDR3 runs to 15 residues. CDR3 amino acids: CASSPGHSSYNEQFF. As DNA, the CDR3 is TGTGCCAGCAGTCCGGGACATAGCTCCTACAATGAGCAGTTCTTC.

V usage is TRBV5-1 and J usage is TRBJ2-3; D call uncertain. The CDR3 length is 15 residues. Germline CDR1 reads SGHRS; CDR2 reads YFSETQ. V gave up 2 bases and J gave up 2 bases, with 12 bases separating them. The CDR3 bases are TGCGCCAGCAGCTTTTCCGCGCTCCCCACAGATACGCAGTATTTT. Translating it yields CASSFSALPTDTQYF.

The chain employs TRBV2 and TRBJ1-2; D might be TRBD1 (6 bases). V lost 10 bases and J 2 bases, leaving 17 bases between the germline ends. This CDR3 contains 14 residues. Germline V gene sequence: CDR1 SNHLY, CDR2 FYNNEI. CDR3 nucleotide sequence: TGTGCCAAAACACCTACAGGGCGCAACTATGGCTACACCTTC. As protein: CAKTPTGRNYGYTF.

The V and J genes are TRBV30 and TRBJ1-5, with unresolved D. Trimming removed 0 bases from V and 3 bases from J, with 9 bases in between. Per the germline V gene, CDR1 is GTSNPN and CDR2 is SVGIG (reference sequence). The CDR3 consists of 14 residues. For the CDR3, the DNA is TGTGCCTGGAGTGTAGGGCCGAACAATCAGCCCCAGCATTTT. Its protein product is CAWSVGPNNQPQHF.